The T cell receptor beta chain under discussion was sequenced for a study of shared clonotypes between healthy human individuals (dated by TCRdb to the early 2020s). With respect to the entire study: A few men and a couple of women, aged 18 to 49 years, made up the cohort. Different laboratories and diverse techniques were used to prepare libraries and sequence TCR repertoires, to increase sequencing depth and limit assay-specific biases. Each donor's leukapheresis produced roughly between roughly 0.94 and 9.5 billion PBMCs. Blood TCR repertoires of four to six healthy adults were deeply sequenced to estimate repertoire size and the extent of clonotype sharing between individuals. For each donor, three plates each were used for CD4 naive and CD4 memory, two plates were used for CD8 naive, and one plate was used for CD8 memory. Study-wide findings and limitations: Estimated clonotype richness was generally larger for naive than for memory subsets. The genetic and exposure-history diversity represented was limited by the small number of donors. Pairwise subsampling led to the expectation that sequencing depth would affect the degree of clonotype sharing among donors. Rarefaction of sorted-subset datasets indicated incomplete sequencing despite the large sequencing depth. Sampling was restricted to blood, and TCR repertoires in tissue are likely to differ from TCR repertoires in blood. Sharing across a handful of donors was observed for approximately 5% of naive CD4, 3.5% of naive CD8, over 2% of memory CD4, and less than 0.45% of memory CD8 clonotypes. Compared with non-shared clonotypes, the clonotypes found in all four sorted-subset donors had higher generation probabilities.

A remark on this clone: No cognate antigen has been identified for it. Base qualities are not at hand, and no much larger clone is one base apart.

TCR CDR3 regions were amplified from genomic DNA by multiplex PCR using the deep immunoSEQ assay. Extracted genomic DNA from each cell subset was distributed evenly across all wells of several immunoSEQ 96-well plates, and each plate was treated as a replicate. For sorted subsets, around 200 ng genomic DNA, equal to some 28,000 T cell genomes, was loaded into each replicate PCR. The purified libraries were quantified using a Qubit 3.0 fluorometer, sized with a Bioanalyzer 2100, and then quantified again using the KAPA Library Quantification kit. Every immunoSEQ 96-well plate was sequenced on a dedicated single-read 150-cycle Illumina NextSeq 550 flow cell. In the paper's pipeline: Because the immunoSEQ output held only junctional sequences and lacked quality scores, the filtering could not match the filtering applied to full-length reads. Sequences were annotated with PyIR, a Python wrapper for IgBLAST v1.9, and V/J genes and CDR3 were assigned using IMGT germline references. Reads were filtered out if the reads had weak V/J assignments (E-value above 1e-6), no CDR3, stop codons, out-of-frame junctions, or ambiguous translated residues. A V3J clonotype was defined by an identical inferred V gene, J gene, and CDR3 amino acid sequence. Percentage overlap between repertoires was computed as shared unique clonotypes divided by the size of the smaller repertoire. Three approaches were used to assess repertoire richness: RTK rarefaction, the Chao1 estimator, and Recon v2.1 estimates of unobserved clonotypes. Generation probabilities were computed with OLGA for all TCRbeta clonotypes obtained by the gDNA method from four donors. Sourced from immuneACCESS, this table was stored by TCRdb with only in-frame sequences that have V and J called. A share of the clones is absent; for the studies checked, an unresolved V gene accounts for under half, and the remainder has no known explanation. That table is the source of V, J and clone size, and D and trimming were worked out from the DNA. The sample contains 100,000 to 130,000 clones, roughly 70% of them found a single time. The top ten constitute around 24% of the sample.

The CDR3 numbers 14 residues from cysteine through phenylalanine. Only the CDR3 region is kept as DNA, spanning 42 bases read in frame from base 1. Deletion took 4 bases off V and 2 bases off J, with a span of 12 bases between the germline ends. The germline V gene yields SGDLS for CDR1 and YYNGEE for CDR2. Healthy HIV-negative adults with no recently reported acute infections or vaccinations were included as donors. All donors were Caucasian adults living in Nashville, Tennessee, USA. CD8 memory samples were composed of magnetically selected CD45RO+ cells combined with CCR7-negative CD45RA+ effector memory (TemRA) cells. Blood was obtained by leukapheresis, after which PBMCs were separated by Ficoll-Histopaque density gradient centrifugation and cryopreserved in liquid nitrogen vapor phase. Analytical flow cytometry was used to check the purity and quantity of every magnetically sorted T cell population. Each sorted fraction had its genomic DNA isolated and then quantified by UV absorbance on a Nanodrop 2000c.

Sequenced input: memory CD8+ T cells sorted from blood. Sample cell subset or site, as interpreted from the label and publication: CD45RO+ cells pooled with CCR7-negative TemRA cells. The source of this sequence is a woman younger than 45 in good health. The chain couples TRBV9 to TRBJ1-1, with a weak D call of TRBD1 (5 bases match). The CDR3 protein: CASSLAWGNTEAFF. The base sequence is TGTGCCAGCAGCCTAGCTTGGGGCAACACTGAAGCTTTCTTT.